Sequencing of this TCR beta chain was carried out in a study of CD8 T cells in ankylosing spondylitis. Broader study findings: In ankylosing spondylitis patients, matched synovial fluid reportedly showed significant enrichment of disease-linked clones. Characteristic of ankylosing spondylitis blood, it appeared, was a TCR beta motif comprising about eight highly homologous variants.

Each CDR3 protein is one row after TCRdb ran MiXCR on the 5' RACE reads. The table includes about 90,000 distinct CDR3 sequences, roughly 8.5% detected once. This clonotype was seen more than once but under ten times. Its antigen is still unknown. The CDR3 is 17 residues long. The V gene lost 4 bases and the J gene lost 0 bases, with 16 bases spanning the gap. Germline CDR1 is LGHDT and CDR2 is YNNKEL (reference sequence). The chain links TRBV3-1 to TRBJ2-1, with D possibly being TRBD2 (6 bases). Sequencing was performed on blood, either unsorted or a sorted T cell fraction (not recorded which). The receptor was derived from a male donor with ankylosing spondylitis. The CDR3 loop is CASSPPAGFSSYNEQFF. CDR3 in DNA: TGTGCCAGCAGCCCCCCGGCGGGGTTCAGCTCCTACAATGAGCAGTTCTTC.